The 30 T cell receptor beta chains below come from one sample, sequenced in a study of blood T cells in healthy people across ages (dated by TCRdb to between 2014 and 2017). Library preparation was by 5' RACE. The sequencing machine was an Illumina HiSeq 2500. A second about 7 to 11 cycle PCR used a sample-barcoded 5' primer and a J-beta primer mix. TCRdb reprocessed the public reads (quality trimming at Q25 with fastp, clone calling with MiXCR) and kept in-frame beta chains. A single entry per CDR3 protein holds the most common genes and DNA from its merged rows. Counted in this sample were almost 1 million distinct CDR3 sequences; about 51% of them appeared once. The ten largest account for over 20% of the sample. The sample taken for sequencing was blood. These receptors all come from a woman in her sixties or seventies in good health.

The chain links TRBV20-1 to TRBJ2-1; D is undetermined. Deletions cut 6 bases from V and 2 bases from J, with 11 bases between. Germline CDR1 and CDR2: DFQATT and SNEGSKA (reference sequence). The CDR3 has 13 amino acids. CDR3 in DNA: TGCAGTGCGGCTCGCAGCCCCTACAATGAGCAGTTCTTC. Its translation: CSAARSPYNEQFF.

This chain connects TRBV7-2 to TRBJ1-2; D ambiguous. CDR3 length: 14 amino acids. V shed 0 bases and J shed 3 bases, with 8 bases lying between them. The germline V gene has CDR1 SGHTA and CDR2 FQGNSA. The CDR3 protein is CASSLANSDYGYTF. In DNA form, the CDR3 reads TGTGCCAGCAGCTTAGCCAATTCGGACTATGGCTACACCTTC.

Only a few counts were recorded for this clonotype. The chain uses TRBV4-1 and TRBJ2-3; no firm D call. This CDR3 region has 14 residues. Germline V lookup: CDR1 MGHRA, CDR2 YSYEKL. Trimming removed 3 bases from V and 4 bases from J, with 11 bases in between. The CDR3 DNA follows: TGCGCCAGCAGCCAGGTGGGAATCGCAGATACGCAGTATTTT. Residues: CASSQVGIADTQYF.

This clonotype was seen just once. The V and J genes are TRBV5-6 and TRBJ2-4; D possibly corresponds to TRBD2 (7 bases). Germline assignment: CDR1 SGHDT and CDR2 YYEEEE. Trimming removed 5 bases from V and 2 bases from J, with 23 bases in between. This CDR3 contains 18 residues. CDR3 region: CASSPGGRGPLTKNIQYF. The CDR3 bases are TGTGCCAGCAGTCCCGGGGGGCGCGGTCCACTGACCAAAAACATTCAGTACTTC.

V and J are TRBV28 and TRBJ2-7; 10 positions match TRBD2. V shed 6 bases, J shed 3 bases, and the junction held 8 bases outside the gene matches. Per the germline V gene, CDR1 is MDHEN and CDR2 is SYDVKM. CDR3 length equals 15 residues. In DNA form, the CDR3 reads TGTGCCAGCAGGGGTCTTGGGACTAGCGTCTACGAGCAGTACTTC. As protein: CASRGLGTSVYEQYF.

This clonotype was counted a few times. The CDR3 is CSARGGTSGSSQYF. The CDR3 nucleotides read TGCAGTGCTAGAGGTGGGACTAGCGGGAGTAGCCAGTACTTC. The V call is TRBV20-1, the J call TRBJ2-5, with 14 bases fitting TRBD2. This CDR3 has 14 residues. V lost 1 base and J lost 10; bases outside the gene matches: 5. Germline V gene data show CDR1 as DFQATT and CDR2 as SNEGSKA (reference sequence).

Turning to this clonotype: Given a much more abundant clone one base away, this may be a read error. V and J are TRBV28 and TRBJ2-1; possibly TRBD2 for D (7 bases). Germline values: CDR1 MDHEN, CDR2 SYDVKM. Trimming took off 5 bases at V and 7 bases at J, with 15 bases between the two ends. The CDR3 is 14 residues long. In DNA, the CDR3 is TGTGCCAGCAGTAGGGACGGGGGGCTGAATGAGCAGTTCTTC. It is translated as CASSRDGGLNEQFF.

The chain recombines TRBV7-9 with TRBJ2-5, with 12 bases lining up with TRBD2. The CDR3 loop spans 20 amino acids. Germline CDR1 reads SEHNR; CDR2 reads FQNEAQ (reference sequence). The V and J ends lost 5 bases and 2 bases, in that order; junction bases with no gene match: 18. The CDR3 nucleotides read TGTGCCAGCAGCAATCTAGCGGGAGGGCCTAGGGGCCGGCGACAAGAGACCCAGTACTTC. It specifies CASSNLAGGPRGRRQETQYF.

The rearrangement uses TRBV6-4 and TRBJ2-1; D unresolved. The germline V and J ends were trimmed by 2 bases and 3 bases, with 14 bases remaining between them. CDR1 and CDR2 from the germline V gene are MRHNA and SNTAGT. The CDR3 loop spans 16 amino acids. Here the CDR3 reads CASSDGALRDYNEQFF. Written as DNA, the CDR3 is TGTGCCAGCAGTGACGGCGCCTTAAGAGACTACAATGAGCAGTTCTTC.

The rearrangement links TRBV4-1 to TRBJ1-4; D remains ambiguous. Germline V lookup: CDR1 MGHRA, CDR2 YSYEKL. The CDR3 totals 15 residues. V dropped 1 base and J dropped 3 bases, with 9 bases sitting between them. The CDR3 bases are TGCGCCAGCAGCCAAGTAAGGTTATCTAATGAAAAACTGTTTTTT. It yields the protein CASSQVRLSNEKLFF.

V and J are TRBV2 and TRBJ2-1, with 11 nucleotides matching TRBD2. The V gene's germline CDR1 is SNHLY and CDR2 FYNNEI. There are 16 residues in the CDR3. Unmatched junction bases numbered 9, after V lost 7 bases and J lost 4 bases. Written as DNA, the CDR3 is TGTGCCAGCACTGCTAGCGGGAGGAATGGTTACAATGAGCAGTTCTTC. Its protein product is CASTASGRNGYNEQFF.

This sequence joins TRBV29-1 and TRBJ2-7, with 9 bases fitting TRBD1. The V gene end was trimmed by 0 bases and the J gene end by 2 bases; junction bases not matched to a gene: 2. Per the germline V gene, CDR1 is SQVTM and CDR2 is ANQGSEA. This CDR3 is 14 amino acids long. The CDR3, as DNA: TGCAGCGTTGAAGATGGGACAGGGACCTACGAGCAGTACTTC. Translated: CSVEDGTGTYEQYF.

The J gene is TRBJ1-4, the V gene TRBV5-4; no reliable D call. Germline CDR1 reads SGHNT; CDR2 reads YYREEE (reference sequence). This CDR3 has 14 amino acids. V gave up 0 bases and J gave up 5 bases, with 8 bases separating them. In DNA, the CDR3 is TGTGCCAGCAGCTTGGCCTGGGCAAATGAAAAACTGTTTTTT. Protein: CASSLAWANEKLFF.

This clonotype was seen once. The CDR3 is CASSSPGQAFNEQFF. The CDR3 coding sequence is TGTGCCAGCAGTTCGCCGGGACAGGCATTCAATGAGCAGTTCTTC. The chain carries TRBV28 and TRBJ2-1, with 8 bases matching TRBD1. Germline values: CDR1 MDHEN, CDR2 SYDVKM. The CDR3 totals 15 residues. The V and J ends lost 4 bases and 6 bases, in that order; junction bases with no gene match: 8.

Notes on this clonotype: Sequence at one end of the junction differs from germline and may be a read error. The chain uses TRBV7-3 and TRBJ2-1, with 9 bases aligning to TRBD2. The CDR3 loop spans 17 amino acids. Germline-derived CDR1 and CDR2 are SGHTA and FQGTGA. CDR3 nucleotide sequence: TGTGCCCGCAGGCTAGCGGGATCGATTTCGCGTTACAATGAGCAGTTCTTC. Amino acid sequence: CARRLAGSISRYNEQFF.

The CDR3 region is CSARDVPLTSGNAGTQYF. The CDR3 DNA reads as TGCAGTGCTAGAGACGTCCCACTGACTAGCGGGAATGCTGGGACCCAGTACTTC. This chain connects TRBV20-1 to TRBJ2-7; 11 bases align to TRBD2. The J call may be incorrect, as the DNA end agrees better with TRBJ2-5. The germline gives CDR1 DFQATT, CDR2 SNEGSKA (reference sequence). There are 18 residues in the CDR3.

The rearrangement uses TRBV27 and TRBJ2-7; 7 positions agree with TRBD2. The CDR3 runs 15 residues. Per the germline V gene, CDR1 is MNHEY and CDR2 is SMNVEV (reference sequence). V lost 6 bases to trimming and J lost 2 bases; unmatched junction nucleotides: 10. The CDR3 protein is CASRSGEGGTYEQYF. The CDR3 nucleotides read TGTGCCAGCAGATCCGGGGAGGGTGGCACCTACGAGCAGTACTTC.

This clonotype was counted a few times. The J gene is TRBJ1-1, the V gene TRBV4-1; D ambiguous. Germline CDR1 is MGHRA and CDR2 is YSYEKL. Trimming pared 0 bases from V and 4 bases from J, leaving 9 bases between. CDR3 size: 14 residues. The CDR3 region has the DNA TGCGCCAGCAGCCAAGATCTGGCACTCACTGAAGCTTTCTTT. It specifies CASSQDLALTEAFF.

The rearrangement joins TRBV7-3 to TRBJ2-3, with 8 bases identical to TRBD2. CDR1 is SGHTA, CDR2 FQGTGA, per germline. This CDR3 region has 15 residues. After removal of 4 bases from V and 3 bases from J, the junction contained 6 bases not matched to a gene. CDR3 region: CASSWISGATDTQYF. The CDR3 DNA follows: TGTGCCAGCAGCTGGATTAGCGGGGCGACAGATACGCAGTATTTT. Filled out from reference TRBV7-3 and TRBJ2-3, the complete variable domain reads GAGVSQTPSNKVTEKGKYVELRCDPISGHTALYWYRQSLGQGPEFLIYFQGTGAADDSGLPNDRFFAVRPEGSVSTLKIQRTERGDSAVYLCASSWISGATDTQYFGPGTRLTVL.

The V call is TRBV6-6, the J call TRBJ2-1, with TRBD2 identical over 10 bases. CDR3 length: 17 residues. Germline lookup yields CDR1 MNHNY and CDR2 SVGAGI (reference sequence). Trimming took 0 bases from V and 6 from J; bases not matched to a gene: 8. The CDR3 reads CASSYSDWASGSNEQFF. The DNA for the CDR3 is TGTGCCAGCAGTTACTCCGATTGGGCTAGCGGGAGCAATGAGCAGTTCTTC.

This clonotype has more than one count but fewer than ten. V is TRBV10-3 and J is TRBJ2-5, with D possibly being TRBD1 (6 bases). Germline CDR1 ENHRY, CDR2 SYGVKD. Trimming left V 4 bases short and J 3 bases short, with 9 bases between. This CDR3 is built from 13 residues. In DNA form, the CDR3 reads TGTGCCATCAGTGCAGGGGCGGAAGAGACCCAGTACTTC. It codes for CAISAGAEETQYF.

The V and J genes are TRBV25-1 and TRBJ1-4, with TRBD1 as a possible D gene (6 bases). The CDR3 loop spans 14 amino acids. The germline V gene encodes CDR1 MGHDK and CDR2 SYGVNS. V was pared by 1 base and J by 7 bases, with 10 bases between. CDR3 sequence reads: CASSESGVIEKLFF. Here the CDR3 DNA reads TGTGCCAGCAGTGAATCAGGGGTAATTGAAAAACTGTTTTTT.

The rearrangement joins TRBV19 to TRBJ2-1; 8 nucleotides agree with TRBD2. J gave up 0 bases and V 0 bases, and 4 bases lay outside the gene matches. Germline CDR1 reads LNHDA; CDR2 reads SQIVND (reference sequence). There are 17 residues in the CDR3. Here the CDR3 reads CASSIEKTSVSYNEQFF. The CDR3 DNA reads as TGTGCCAGTAGTATAGAGAAGACTAGCGTCTCCTACAATGAGCAGTTCTTC. Using reference TRBV19 and TRBJ2-1 for the parts outside the CDR3, the full variable domain is DGGITQSPKYLFRKEGQNVTLSCEQNLNHDAMYWYRQDPGQGLRLIYYSQIVNDFQKGDIAEGYSVSREKKESFPLTVTSAQKNPTAFYLCASSIEKTSVSYNEQFFGPGTRLTVL.

The chain has TRBV7-9 and TRBJ1-1, with D hard to call. CDR1 SEHNR and CDR2 FQNEAQ come from the germline V gene (reference sequence). V lost 5 bases, J lost 6 bases, and 13 bases lay in between. This CDR3 region has 13 residues. Here the CDR3 DNA reads TGTGCCAGCAGCCCCAACTCGGGTGCTGAAGCTTTCTTT. Amino acid sequence: CASSPNSGAEAFF. Supplemented by reference TRBV7-9 and TRBJ1-1, the full variable domain reads DTGVSQNPRHKITKRGQNVTFRCDPISEHNRLYWYRQTLGQGPEFLTYFQNEAQLEKSRLLSDRFSAERPKGSFSTLEIQRTEQGDSAMYLCASSPNSGAEAFFGQGTRLTVV.

The V and J genes are TRBV20-1 and TRBJ2-3; tentatively, D is TRBD1 or TRBD2 (5 bases each). V was pared by 0 bases and J by 2 bases, with 12 bases between. In germline, CDR1 is DFQATT, CDR2 SNEGSKA (reference sequence). This CDR3 spans 15 amino acids. The CDR3 sequence is CSARDGGNPTDTQYF. CDR3 coding DNA: TGCAGTGCTAGAGATGGGGGAAACCCCACAGATACGCAGTATTTT.

This clonotype was recorded only once. This chain connects TRBV20-1 to TRBJ1-2; 7 bases match TRBD1. With V trimmed by 1 base and J by 0 bases, 2 bases remained unmatched. The V gene's germline CDR1 is DFQATT and CDR2 SNEGSKA (reference sequence). This CDR3 contains 14 residues. Here the CDR3 DNA reads TGCAGTGCTAGAGGAGGACAGGCTAACTATGGCTACACCTTC. Encoded protein: CSARGGQANYGYTF.

The V call is TRBV5-1, the J call TRBJ2-7; perhaps TRBD1 as D (6 bases). The CDR3 consists of 13 residues. V was shortened by 3 bases and J by 4 bases, with 11 bases between the two germline ends. Germline loops: CDR1 SGHRS, CDR2 YFSETQ. CDR3 protein: CASSWTQGYEQYF. In nucleotides, the CDR3 is TGCGCCAGCAGCTGGACACAGGGTTACGAGCAGTACTTC.

The gene calls are TRBV20-1 and TRBJ2-5, with TRBD2 matching over 9 bases. The J segment lost 11 bases and the V segment lost 6 bases, leaving 19 bases of the junction unmatched. From germline, CDR1 is DFQATT and CDR2 SNEGSKA (reference sequence). This CDR3 has 15 amino acids. The CDR3 nucleotides are TGCAGTGCCCCGGGGGCTAGCGGGACTCCTGGGGAGCAGTACTTC. Protein product: CSAPGASGTPGEQYF.

The chain combines TRBV29-1 with TRBJ2-3; D is perhaps TRBD2 (6 bases). The germline V gene has CDR1 SQVTM and CDR2 ANQGSEA. V was trimmed by 1 base and J by 6 bases, leaving 11 bases between them. This CDR3 contains 13 residues. Written as DNA, the CDR3 is TGCAGCGTTGAAGGGGCGGGGCCCGATACGCAGTATTTT. This sequence encodes CSVEGAGPDTQYF.

Comments on this clonotype: A much larger clone differs from this one at a single base, so this may be a read error. In DNA form, the CDR3 reads TGTGCCAGCAACCTGACAAGGGGGTACGAGCAGTACTTC. Its protein is CASNLTRGYEQYF. The chain combines TRBV7-6 with TRBJ2-7; TRBD1 might be the D (6 bases). The CDR3 is 13 residues long. CDR1 and CDR2 (germline): SGHVS, FNYEAQ. V lost 7 bases and J 4 bases, leaving 14 bases between the germline ends.